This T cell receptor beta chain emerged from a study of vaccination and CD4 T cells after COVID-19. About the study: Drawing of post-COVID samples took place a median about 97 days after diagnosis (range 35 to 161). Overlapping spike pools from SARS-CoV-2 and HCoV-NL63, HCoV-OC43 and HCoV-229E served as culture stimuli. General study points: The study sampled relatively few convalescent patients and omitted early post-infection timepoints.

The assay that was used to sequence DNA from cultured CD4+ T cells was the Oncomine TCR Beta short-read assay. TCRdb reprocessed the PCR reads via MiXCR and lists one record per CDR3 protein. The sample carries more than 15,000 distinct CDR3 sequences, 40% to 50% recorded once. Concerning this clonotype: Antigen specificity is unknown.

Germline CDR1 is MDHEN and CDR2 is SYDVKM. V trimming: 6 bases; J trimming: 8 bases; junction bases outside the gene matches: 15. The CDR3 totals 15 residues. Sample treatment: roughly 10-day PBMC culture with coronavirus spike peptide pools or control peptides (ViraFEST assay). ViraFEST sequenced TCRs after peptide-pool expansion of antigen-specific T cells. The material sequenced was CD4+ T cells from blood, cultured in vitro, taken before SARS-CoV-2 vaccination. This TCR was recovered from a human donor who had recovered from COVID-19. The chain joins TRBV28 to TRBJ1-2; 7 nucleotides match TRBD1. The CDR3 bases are TGTGCCAGCAGCGCAGACCCTACAGGGGCGGGGGGCTACACCTTC. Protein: CASSADPTGAGGYTF.